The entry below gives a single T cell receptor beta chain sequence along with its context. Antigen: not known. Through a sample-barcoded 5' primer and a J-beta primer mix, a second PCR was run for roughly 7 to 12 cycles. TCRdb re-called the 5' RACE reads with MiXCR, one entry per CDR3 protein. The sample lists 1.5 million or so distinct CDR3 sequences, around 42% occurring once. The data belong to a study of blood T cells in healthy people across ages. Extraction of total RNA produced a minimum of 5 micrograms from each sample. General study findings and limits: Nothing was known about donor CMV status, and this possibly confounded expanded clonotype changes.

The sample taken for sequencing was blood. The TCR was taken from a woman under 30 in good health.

The DNA for the CDR3 is TGTGCCAGCAACGACCTTGGACAGGGGGCGATGAACACTGAAGCTTTCTTT. It is translated as CASNDLGQGAMNTEAFF. The chain uses TRBV21-1 and TRBJ1-1; the table gives TRBD1 as D, unverified against the DNA. TRBV21-1 is a pseudogene locus. The length of the CDR3 is 17 residues.